These T cell receptor beta chains were read from a single sample in a study of blood T cell repertoires in COVID-19. Sequencing used immunoSEQ multiplex PCR; TCRdb keeps in-frame clones, though not all of them. The sample has 200,000 to 300,000 clones; 75% to 85% are singletons. Sequencing was carried out using peripheral blood. Receptor source: a man in his forties who had recovered from COVID-19. Both conserved end residues are part of each CDR3. Rows may omit the clone size; those that give it use once, few, many or a size class.

size: -; J: TRBJ2-7; V: TRBV11-3; CDR3: CASSPDRGRTEQYF
size: few; J: TRBJ1-1; V: TRBV2; CDR3: CASWGRKAFF
size: few; J: TRBJ2-1; V: TRBV6-6; CDR3: CASMGRGGNEQFF
size: -; J: TRBJ2-3; V: TRBV6-5; CDR3: CASSRLQRTDTQYF
size: once; J: TRBJ2-1; V: TRBV10-1; CDR3: CASSSSGYYTEQFF
size: few; J: TRBJ2-2; V: TRBV15; CDR3: CATSNRVTGGELFF
size: -; J: TRBJ2-2; V: TRBV7-2; CDR3: CASSLPGLPTGELFF
size: -; J: TRBJ1-1; V: TRBV20-1; CDR3: CSASNRQGNAEAFF
size: -; J: TRBJ1-2; V: TRBV4-3; CDR3: CASSQDVEDLAGYGYTF
size: -; J: TRBJ2-7; V: TRBV7-2; CDR3: CASSLMAGAALEQYF
size: -; J: TRBJ2-7; V: TRBV11-3; CDR3: CASSLDLSDSLSYEQYF
size: -; J: TRBJ1-2; V: TRBV9; CDR3: CASSAPSHRWDRKQTNYGYTF
size: -; J: TRBJ2-1; V: TRBV30; CDR3: CAWSEHAYNEQFF
size: -; J: TRBJ2-7; V: TRBV10-1; CDR3: CASSEVRGGVPEQYF
size: -; J: TRBJ1-1; V: TRBV5-1; CDR3: CASSLDRVDTEAFF
size: -; J: TRBJ2-7; V: TRBV19; CDR3: CASSSSYTNEQYF
size: -; J: TRBJ2-3; V: TRBV4-1; CDR3: CASSPYPADTQYF
size: -; J: TRBJ1-3; V: TRBV5-1; CDR3: CASYTGPGNTIYF
size: -; J: TRBJ2-1; V: TRBV6-1; CDR3: CASSDLYELKQFF
size: -; J: TRBJ1-2; V: TRBV30; CDR3: CAWSAVSGGAAAYGYTF
size: -; J: TRBJ1-2; V: TRBV7-8; CDR3: CASSLYRDRGGYTF
size: -; J: TRBJ2-2; V: TRBV5-6; CDR3: CASSWTGSPATGELFF
size: -; J: TRBJ2-2; V: TRBV11-3; CDR3: CASSLEEGQRTGELFF
size: few; J: TRBJ1-1; V: TRBV19; CDR3: CASRLIRDREGTEAFF
size: -; J: TRBJ2-7; V: TRBV7-9; CDR3: CASRLGRSYEQYF
size: -; J: TRBJ1-5; V: TRBV7-9; CDR3: CASSYDGRNQPQHF
size: -; J: TRBJ1-1; V: TRBV5-1; CDR3: CASRETGTAEAFF
size: -; J: TRBJ2-3; V: TRBV11-3; CDR3: CASSSTTSGGTDTQYF
size: -; J: TRBJ1-2; V: TRBV10-2; CDR3: CASSLATPGDGYTF
size: -; J: TRBJ2-1; V: TRBV6-5; CDR3: CASSYTSYYNEQFF
size: once; J: TRBJ2-7; V: TRBV7-9; CDR3: CASSLVARGLFYEQYF
size: -; J: TRBJ2-7; V: TRBV6-4; CDR3: CASSDIRDSRREQYF
size: -; J: TRBJ1-6; V: TRBV5-1; CDR3: CASSSAGSESPLHF
size: -; J: TRBJ1-2; V: TRBV13; CDR3: CASSSGDYGYTF
size: -; J: TRBJ2-7; V: TRBV5-5; CDR3: CASSFGLVPYEQYF
size: -; J: TRBJ1-2; V: TRBV6-6; CDR3: CASSSPGLIYGYTF
size: -; J: TRBJ2-1; V: TRBV11-2; CDR3: CASSSDSNEQFF
size: once; J: TRBJ2-1; V: TRBV6-2/TRBV6-3; CDR3: CASSSGTSGGSSRFF
size: once; J: TRBJ2-1; V: TRBV15; CDR3: CATSRDLSGLVHNEQFF
size: -; J: TRBJ1-1; V: TRBV10-3; CDR3: CAISESGRNTEAFF
size: -; J: TRBJ2-7; V: TRBV7-9; CDR3: CASSLRTGLAGAQLGEQYF
size: -; J: TRBJ1-2; V: TRBV11-2; CDR3: CASTTSRQKGADYYGYTF